This TCR beta chain was obtained from a study of OX40 agonist ivuxolimab in advanced cancers. Background on the whole study: Ivuxolimab, which targeted the costimulatory receptor OX40 (CD134), was an agonistic, fully human IgG2 monoclonal antibody. In the dose-escalation cohort, 82.7% of patients were male, and the mean age was approximately 55 years, with a range of roughly 20 to 79. The monotherapy dose-escalation portion (N of about 50 patients) of the phase I ivuxolimab trial is reported in the paper. Partial responses were achieved by three dose-escalation patients, of whom one had hepatocellular carcinoma and two had cutaneous melanoma. The point of sequencing TCRbeta in the periphery was to test whether ivuxolimab changed TCR sequence diversity and drove clonal T-cell expansion. Intravenous ivuxolimab was administered to patients every 2 weeks at six dose levels: 0.01, 0.1, 0.3, 1.5, 3 and 10 mg/kg. Among the approximately 54 dose-escalation patients, 19 had hepatocellular carcinoma, 15 melanoma, 9 renal cell carcinoma and 9 head and neck cancer. Prior anti-PD-1, anti-PD-L1 or anti-CTLA-4 therapy was permitted, and checkpoint inhibitors had been received by around 40% of dose-escalation patients. The full study reports these points: The antigen specificity of the peripheral T cells that underwent clonal expansion was not determined. In the 0.1-3.0 mg/kg groups, partial responders were among the patients with the lowest normalized peripheral clonal expansion, particularly in CD8+ T cells. After ivuxolimab, expanded clones were on average more numerous among CD8+ T cells than among CD4+ T cells. Low levels of normalized T-cell clonal expansion were also shown by some nonresponding patients. At doses from 0.1 to 3.0 mg/kg, clonal expansion was seen in both CD4+ and CD8+ blood T cells between baseline and week 6.

The trial excluded patients who had a history of autoimmune disease or who were on systemic immunosuppression. Peripheral blood for TCR sequencing was drawn from every dose cohort at baseline, at cycle 4 day 1 and at cycle 7 day 1. Samples were obtained from an open-label, multicenter, first-in-human phase I dose-escalation trial of ivuxolimab. The trial enrolled adults with locally advanced or metastatic head and neck squamous cell, hepatocellular, melanoma or renal cell carcinoma. Before TCR sequencing, CD4+ T cells and CD8+ T cells from peripheral blood were sorted into separate populations. Genomic DNA was isolated from the sorted cells so that the TCRbeta CDR3 region could be sequenced. The immunoSEQ Assay was used to sequence the TCRbeta CDR3 regions. TCRdb re-hosts the immuneACCESS table, in-frame sequences only. Its copies lack some clones; in the studies checked, an unresolved V gene accounts for under half of them, and the cause for the rest is not known. For this sample the table gives fewer than 100,000 clones, of which roughly 83% were detected only once. The top ten hold more than 1.4% of the sample.

From cysteine to phenylalanine, the CDR3 is 14 amino acids long. Only the CDR3 DNA is retained, 42 bases long and in frame from the first base. Taken from the germline V gene, the CDR1 and CDR2 loops are SGHAT and FQNNGV. V is reduced by 5 bases and J by 1 base, leaving a spacing of 11 bases between them. About this clone itself: The antigen it binds to is not known. One base away there is no much larger clone; base qualities are not given.

In this chain, TRBV11-2 is recombined with TRBJ1-1; the D gene cannot be named for sure. The sequence was collected from an adult with an advanced solid tumor such as melanoma, head and neck, liver or kidney cancer. Sequencing was performed on CD4+ or CD8+ T cells sorted from blood, taken in a trial of the OX40 agonist ivuxolimab. In nucleotide form, the sequence is TGTGCCAGCAGCAGGGATTCGGCGAACACTGAAGCTTTCTTT. Translation gives CASSRDSANTEAFF.